The 19 T cell receptor beta chains presented below share a single source sample, sequenced in a study of cytomegalovirus exposure and HLA in healthy donors. Primers included in the PCR were 60 Vbeta and 13 Jbeta primers. Libraries were prepared by immunoSEQ multiplex PCR; TCRdb keeps only in-frame clonotypes and omits some of them. The sample gives more than 60,000 clones, 78% of which show up once; around 9.3% is in the top ten. Sequences were obtained from PBMCs. The receptors originated from a woman between 35 and 50 years old in good health and CMV-seropositive.

This clone was recorded once. The chain combines TRBV28 with TRBJ2-3; no definite D call. This CDR3 has 13 amino acids. Trimming shortened V by 3 bases and J by 3 bases, and 7 bases separated the two germline ends. CDR1 MDHEN and CDR2 SYDVKM come from the germline V gene. CDR3 in DNA: TGTGCCAGCAGTTTCCCAGCGACAGATACGCAGTATTTT. Its translation is CASSFPATDTQYF.

This chain links TRBV13 with TRBJ1-6; 8 bases align to TRBD1. This CDR3 spans 15 amino acids. Germline V lookup: CDR1 PRHDT, CDR2 FYEKMQ (reference sequence). Germline trimming cut 5 bases from V and 6 bases from J; bases unmatched to any gene: 6. CDR3 residues: CASSVATGANSPLHF. In DNA form, the CDR3 reads TGTGCCAGCAGCGTGGCGACAGGGGCTAATTCACCCCTCCACTTT.

This clone was observed once. One junction end does not reproduce the germline sequence, and a read error may be involved. The J gene is TRBJ2-1, the V gene TRBV7-9; TRBD2 matches at 12 bases. The length of the CDR3 is 19 residues. CDR1 is SEHNR and CDR2 is FQNEAQ in the germline V gene (reference sequence). DNA for the CDR3: TGTTCCAGCAGCGACTACGGACTAGCGGGGAAAAGCTCCTACAATGAGCAGTTCTTC. The encoded protein is CSSSDYGLAGKSSYNEQFF.

The count of this clone is one. The CDR3 reads CASSYGTSPQGYGYTF. The CDR3 DNA follows: TGTGCCAGCAGCTACGGGACAAGCCCTCAGGGCTATGGCTACACCTTC. V usage is TRBV5-6 and J usage is TRBJ1-2; maybe TRBD1 (6 bases). The germline V gene encodes CDR1 SGHDT and CDR2 YYEEEE. The germline V and J ends were trimmed by 3 bases and 4 bases, with 19 bases remaining between them. The CDR3 sequence is 16 residues long.

The V gene is TRBV11-2, the J gene TRBJ2-5; TRBD1 matches at 9 bases. The CDR3 has 13 residues. V trimming: 8 bases; J trimming: 4 bases; junction bases outside the gene matches: 5. Germline loops: CDR1 SGHAT, CDR2 FQNNGV. The CDR3 DNA reads as TGTGCCAGCGGAACAGGGGGCGCAGAGACCCAGTACTTC. Protein product: CASGTGGAETQYF.

The chain employs TRBV4-1 and TRBJ1-1; no firm D call. V was clipped by 2 bases and J by 11 bases, with 18 bases between them. Per germline, CDR1 MGHRA and CDR2 YSYEKL. CDR3 length: 14 residues. The CDR3 DNA reads TGCGCCAGCAGCCAATTTTTACTTGATTCTCCGGCTTTCTTT. Protein sequence: CASSQFLLDSPAFF.

J is TRBJ1-2 and V is TRBV4-1, with TRBD1 matching over 7 bases. J gave up 5 bases and V 2 bases, and 17 bases lay outside the gene matches. The CDR3 runs to 18 residues. Germline CDR1 and CDR2: MGHRA and YSYEKL. CDR3 protein: CASSQQGQGEFLRYGYTF. The CDR3 region has the DNA TGCGCCAGCAGCCAACAGGGGCAGGGGGAATTTTTGCGGTATGGCTACACCTTC.

This chain joins TRBV7-2 and TRBJ2-5, with TRBD2 matching over 8 bases. The CDR3 totals 15 residues. Losses at the gene ends were 5 bases for V and 2 bases for J; bases not matched to a gene: 7. Germline CDR1 is SGHTA and CDR2 is FQGNSA. CDR3 loop: CASSQAGTRQETQYF. DNA for the CDR3: TGTGCCAGCAGCCAGGCAGGGACTAGACAAGAGACCCAGTACTTC.

The gene calls are TRBV9 and TRBJ2-1; 13 bases line up with TRBD2. V lost 3 bases, J lost 12 bases, and 6 bases stayed unmatched. This CDR3 has 14 residues. Looked up from germline, CDR1 is SGDLS and CDR2 is YYNGEE. The CDR3 here is CASSETSGGIWQFF. The DNA for the CDR3 is TGTGCCAGCAGCGAGACTAGCGGGGGGATCTGGCAGTTCTTC. The variable domain in full, with the rest retrieved from reference TRBV9 and TRBJ2-1, is DSGVTQTPKHLITATGQRVTLRCSPRSGDLSVYWYQQSLDQGLQFLIQYYNGEERAKGNILERFSAQQFPDLHSELNLSSLELGDSALYFCASSETSGGIWQFFGPGTRLTVL.

The J gene is TRBJ1-2, the V gene TRBV25-1, with TRBD1 identical over 8 bases. Per germline, CDR1 MGHDK and CDR2 SYGVNS. CDR3 size: 14 residues. J lost 1 base, V lost 4 bases, and 2 bases had no gene match. The CDR3 sequence: CASSVTGVNYGYTF. CDR3 nucleotide sequence: TGTGCCAGCAGTGTGACAGGGGTTAACTATGGCTACACCTTC.

This clone was detected only once. V is TRBV5-1 and J is TRBJ2-5, with 9 bases aligning to TRBD1. The CDR3 covers 15 residues. CDR1 SGHRS and CDR2 YFSETQ come from the germline V gene. Unmatched junction bases numbered 8, after V lost 3 bases and J lost 5 bases. The CDR3 coding sequence is TGCGCCAGCAGCTCGTGGACAGGGGATAGGGAGACCCAGTACTTC. It codes for CASSSWTGDRETQYF.

The CDR3 region is CASRSGGVTDTQYF. CDR3 bases: TGCGCCAGCCGGTCGGGGGGGGTCACAGATACGCAGTATTTT. The V gene is TRBV5-1, the J gene TRBJ2-3; TRBD2 matches at 8 bases. Germline CDR1 and CDR2: SGHRS and YFSETQ. Losses at the gene ends were 7 bases for V and 2 bases for J; bases not matched to a gene: 6. There are 14 residues in the CDR3. Complete variable domain (other parts from reference TRBV5-1 and TRBJ2-3): KAGVTQTPRYLIKTRGQQVTLSCSPISGHRSVSWYQQTPGQGLQFLFEYFSETQRNKGNFPGRFSGRQFSNSRSEMNVSTLELGDSALYLCASRSGGVTDTQYFGPGTRLTVL.

A few counts support this clone. This chain connects TRBV5-5 to TRBJ2-7; D gene ambiguous. Between the trimmed V and J ends, which lost 1 base and 2 bases, there was a span of 4 bases. The CDR3 spans 12 residues. The V gene's germline CDR1 is SGHKS and CDR2 YYEKEE (reference sequence). The CDR3 region has the DNA TGTGCCAGCAGCTTGTCAACCTACGAGCAGTACTTC. Its translation: CASSLSTYEQYF.

The chain uses TRBV7-2 and TRBJ1-4; 9 positions match TRBD1. Per germline, CDR1 SGHTA and CDR2 FQGNSA. V lost 0 bases and J lost 6; bases outside the gene matches: 14. The CDR3 loop spans 19 amino acids. The DNA for the CDR3 is TGTGCCAGCAGCTTAGCCCTAGTCCCGGGACAGGGCCGGGATGAAAAACTGTTTTTT. Protein product: CASSLALVPGQGRDEKLFF.

The chain combines TRBV10-3 with TRBJ2-6; 7 nucleotides align to TRBD1. Germline CDR1 and CDR2: ENHRY and SYGVKD. The CDR3 consists of 16 residues. Trimming cost V 7 bases and J 0 bases; bases outside gene matches: 6. Here the CDR3 reads CAITETGNSGANVLTF. In DNA, the CDR3 is TGTGCCATCACCGAGACAGGGAACTCTGGGGCCAACGTCCTGACTTTC.

The genes are TRBV11-2 and TRBJ2-2, with D perhaps matching TRBD2 (6 bases). Trimming took 5 bases from V and 7 from J, leaving 14 bases between them. From germline, CDR1 is SGHAT and CDR2 FQNNGV. This CDR3 has 14 amino acids. The CDR3 loop reads CASSNILAGGELFF. The CDR3, as DNA: TGTGCCAGCAGCAACATACTAGCAGGCGGGGAGCTGTTTTTT. The full variable domain, completed using reference TRBV11-2 and TRBJ2-2, is EAGVAQSPRYKIIEKRQSVAFWCNPISGHATLYWYQQILGQGPKLLIQFQNNGVVDDSQLPKDRFSAERLKGVDSTLKIQPAKLEDSAVYLCASSNILAGGELFFGEGSRLTVL.

This chain joins TRBV15 and TRBJ1-3; TRBD1 might be the D (6 bases). This CDR3 comprises 14 residues. Germline V gene lookup returns CDR1 LNHNV and CDR2 YYDKDF (reference sequence). V gave up 2 bases and J gave up 1 base, with 6 bases separating them. The chain's CDR3 is CATSRTGSGNTIYF. The CDR3 DNA sequence: TGTGCCACCAGCAGAACAGGGTCTGGAAACACCATATATTTT.

This chain uses TRBV7-2 with TRBJ1-4, with TRBD1 matching 10 bases. In germline, CDR1 is SGHTA, CDR2 FQGNSA. This CDR3 spans 15 amino acids. Trimming removed 4 bases from V and 4 bases from J; junction bases left unmatched: 3. The CDR3 here is CASSSTGGDNEKLFF. The DNA for the CDR3 is TGTGCCAGCAGCTCGACAGGGGGCGATAATGAAAAACTGTTTTTT.

The rearrangement links TRBV2 to TRBJ2-7; 9 positions match TRBD1. CDR1 is SNHLY and CDR2 is FYNNEI in the germline V gene. V lost 6 bases, J lost 3 bases, and 3 bases stayed unmatched. This CDR3 comprises 13 residues. The CDR3 bases are TGTGCCAGCAGAAGGGACAGGGTCTACGAGCAGTACTTC. Translated, it gives CASRRDRVYEQYF.